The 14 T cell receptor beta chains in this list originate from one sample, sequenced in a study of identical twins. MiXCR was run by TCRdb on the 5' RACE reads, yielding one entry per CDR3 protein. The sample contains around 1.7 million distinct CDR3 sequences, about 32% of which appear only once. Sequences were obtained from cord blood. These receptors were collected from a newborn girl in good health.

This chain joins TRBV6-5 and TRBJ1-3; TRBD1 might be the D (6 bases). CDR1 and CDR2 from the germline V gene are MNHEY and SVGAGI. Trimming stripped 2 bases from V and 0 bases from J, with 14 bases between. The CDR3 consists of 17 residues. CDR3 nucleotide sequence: TGTGCCAGCAGTTACGATCAGGGGTTGAGCTCTGGAAACACCATATATTTT. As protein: CASSYDQGLSSGNTIYF.

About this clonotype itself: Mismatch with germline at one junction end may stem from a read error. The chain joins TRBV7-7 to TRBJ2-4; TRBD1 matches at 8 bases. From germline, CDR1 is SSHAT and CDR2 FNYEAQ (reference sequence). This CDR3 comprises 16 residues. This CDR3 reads CASSSWTGKAKNIQYF. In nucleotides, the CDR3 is TGTGCTAGCAGCTCCTGGACAGGGAAGGCCAAAAACATTCAGTACTTC.

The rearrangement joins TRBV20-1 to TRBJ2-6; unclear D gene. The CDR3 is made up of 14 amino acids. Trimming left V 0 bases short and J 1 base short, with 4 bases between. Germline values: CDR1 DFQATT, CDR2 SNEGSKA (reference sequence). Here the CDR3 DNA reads TGCAGTGCTAGAGACGGGTCTGGGGCCAACGTCCTGACTTTC. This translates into CSARDGSGANVLTF.

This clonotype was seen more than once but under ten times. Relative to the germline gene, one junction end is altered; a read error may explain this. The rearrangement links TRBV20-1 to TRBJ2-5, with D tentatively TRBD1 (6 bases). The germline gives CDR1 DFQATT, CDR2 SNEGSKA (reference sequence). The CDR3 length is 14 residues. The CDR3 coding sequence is TGCAGTGCTAGAGTTACAGGGTGTGGGGAGACTCAGTACTTC. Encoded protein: CSARVTGCGETQYF.

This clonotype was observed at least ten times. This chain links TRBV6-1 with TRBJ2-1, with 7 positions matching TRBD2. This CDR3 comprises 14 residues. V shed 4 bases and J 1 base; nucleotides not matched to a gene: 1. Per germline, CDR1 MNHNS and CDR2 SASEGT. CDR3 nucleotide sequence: TGTGCCAGCAGTGGGCGGGGGTCCTACAATGAGCAGTTCTTC. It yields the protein CASSGRGSYNEQFF.

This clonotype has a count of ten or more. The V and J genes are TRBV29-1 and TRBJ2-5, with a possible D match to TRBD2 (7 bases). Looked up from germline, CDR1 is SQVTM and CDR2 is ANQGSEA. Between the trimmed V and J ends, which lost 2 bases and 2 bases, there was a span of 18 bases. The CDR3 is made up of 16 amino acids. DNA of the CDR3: TGCAGCGTTGAACTCCGCGCGGGGGCACCACAAGAGACCCAGTACTTC. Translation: CSVELRAGAPQETQYF. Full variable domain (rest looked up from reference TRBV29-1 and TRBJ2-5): SAVISQKPSRDICQRGTSLTIQCQVDSQVTMMFWYRQQPGQSLTLIATANQGSEATYESGFVIDKFPISRPNLTFSTLTVSNMSPEDSSIYLCSVELRAGAPQETQYFGPGTRLLVL.

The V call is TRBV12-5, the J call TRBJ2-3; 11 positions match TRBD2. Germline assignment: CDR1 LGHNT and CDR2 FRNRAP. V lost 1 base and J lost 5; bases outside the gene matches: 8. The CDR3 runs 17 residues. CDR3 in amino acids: CASGLGLAGRGGDTQYF. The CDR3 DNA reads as TGTGCTAGTGGTTTGGGACTAGCGGGACGGGGCGGAGATACGCAGTATTTT.

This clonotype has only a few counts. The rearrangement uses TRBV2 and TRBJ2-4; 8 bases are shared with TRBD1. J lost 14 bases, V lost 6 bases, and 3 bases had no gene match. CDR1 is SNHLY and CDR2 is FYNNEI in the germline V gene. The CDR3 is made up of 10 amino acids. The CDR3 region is CASRYRGEYF. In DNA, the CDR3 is TGTGCCAGCAGGTACAGGGGGGAGTACTTC. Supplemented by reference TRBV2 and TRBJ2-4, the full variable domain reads EPEVTQTPSHQVTQMGQEVILRCVPISNHLYFYWYRQILGQKVEFLVSFYNNEISEKSEIFDDQFSVERPDGSNFTLKIRSTKLEDSAMYFCASRYRGEYFGAGTRLSVL.

CDR3 in amino acids: CASSLVQVNTEAFF. For the CDR3, the DNA is TGTGCCAGCAGTTTAGTACAGGTGAACACTGAAGCTTTCTTT. V is TRBV12-3 or TRBV12-4 and J is TRBJ1-1; D is perhaps TRBD1 (5 bases). This CDR3 contains 14 residues. Trimming shortened V by 1 base and J by 0 bases, and 6 bases separated the two germline ends.

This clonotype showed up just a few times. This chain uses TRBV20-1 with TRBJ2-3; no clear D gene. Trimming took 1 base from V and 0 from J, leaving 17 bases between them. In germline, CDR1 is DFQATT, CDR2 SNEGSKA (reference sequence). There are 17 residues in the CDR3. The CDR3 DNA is TGCAGTGCTAGAGGAACCGAGAGGATCCATAGCACAGATACGCAGTATTTT. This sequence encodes CSARGTERIHSTDTQYF.

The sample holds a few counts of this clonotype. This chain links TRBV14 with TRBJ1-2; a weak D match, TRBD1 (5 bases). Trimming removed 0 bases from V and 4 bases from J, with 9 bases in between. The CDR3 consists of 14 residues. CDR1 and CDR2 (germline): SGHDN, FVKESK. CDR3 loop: CASSQEPGPYGYTF. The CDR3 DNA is TGTGCCAGCAGCCAAGAGCCGGGACCCTATGGCTACACCTTC.

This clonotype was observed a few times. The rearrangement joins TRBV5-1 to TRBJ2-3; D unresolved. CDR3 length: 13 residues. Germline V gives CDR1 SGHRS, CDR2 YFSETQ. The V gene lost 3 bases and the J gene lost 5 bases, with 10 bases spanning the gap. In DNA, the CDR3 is TGCGCCAGCAGCTGGAACCCTTTAGATACGCAGTATTTT. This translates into CASSWNPLDTQYF.

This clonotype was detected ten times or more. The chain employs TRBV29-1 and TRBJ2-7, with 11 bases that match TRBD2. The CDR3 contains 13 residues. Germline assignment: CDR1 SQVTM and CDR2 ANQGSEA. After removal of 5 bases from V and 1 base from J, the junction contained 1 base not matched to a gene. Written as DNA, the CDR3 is TGCAGCGTTACTAGCGGGAGATCCTACGAGCAGTACTTC. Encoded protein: CSVTSGRSYEQYF.

The CDR3 protein is CASSGAGVGWDTQYF. The DNA of the CDR3 is TGTGCCAGCAGTGGGGCGGGAGTGGGTTGGGATACGCAGTATTTT. The rearrangement uses TRBV28 and TRBJ2-3; TRBD2 matches at 7 bases. Germline CDR1 is MDHEN and CDR2 is SYDVKM. This CDR3 comprises 15 residues. V shed 5 bases and J 6 bases; nucleotides not matched to a gene: 11.